These 13 T cell receptor beta chains came from one sample sequenced in a study of blood T cells in healthy people across ages. Primers used in a second PCR of about 7 to 11 cycles were a sample-barcoded 5' primer and a J-beta primer mix. TCRdb used MiXCR to reprocess the 5' RACE reads, holding one entry per CDR3 protein. This table has more than 800,000 distinct CDR3 sequences, 29% appearing once. The material sequenced was blood. Receptors originate from an elderly woman in good health.

This clonotype was found many times. V gene TRBV6-1 combines with J gene TRBJ1-2; 7 bases match TRBD1. The V gene end was trimmed by 4 bases and the J gene end by 8 bases; junction bases not matched to a gene: 4. CDR1 is MNHNS, CDR2 SASEGT, per germline. This CDR3 has 12 amino acids. The DNA of the CDR3 is TGTGCCAGCAGTGTTACAGGGGAAGGCTACACCTTC. It yields the protein CASSVTGEGYTF.

The chain recombines TRBV4-3 with TRBJ2-2; 7 bases map to TRBD2. This CDR3 comprises 15 residues. V lost 0 bases and J lost 4; bases outside the gene matches: 2. Germline CDR1 is LGHNA and CDR2 is YSLEER. Here the CDR3 reads CASSQEGGATGELFF. DNA of the CDR3: TGCGCCAGCAGCCAAGAGGGAGGGGCCACCGGGGAGCTGTTTTTT.

This clonotype was seen repeatedly, ten times or more. This rearrangement joins TRBV27 to TRBJ1-5; D is unclear. Germline V gives CDR1 MNHEY, CDR2 SMNVEV (reference sequence). V shed 4 bases and J shed 3 bases, with 10 bases lying between them. The CDR3 covers 14 residues. CDR3 loop: CASSSGWANQPQHF. CDR3 sequence (DNA): TGTGCCAGCAGTTCTGGGTGGGCCAATCAGCCCCAGCATTTT.

Comment on this clonotype: This may be a read error: a much more frequent sequence differs by one nucleotide. The V and J genes are TRBV6-2 or TRBV6-3 and TRBJ2-4, with 14 bases aligning to TRBD2. TRBJ2-7 explains the end of the DNA better; the J call may be wrong. Germline CDR1 MNHEY, CDR2 SVGEGT. This CDR3 is 16 amino acids long. The CDR3 region has the DNA TGTGCCAGCGGAAGGACTAGCGGGGGGAAATCCTACGAGCAGTACTTC. Protein product: CASGRTSGGKSYEQYF.

The chain recombines TRBV7-2 with TRBJ2-7; 11 nucleotides agree with TRBD1. The trim removed 4 bases at V and 3 bases at J, leaving 5 bases unmatched. The germline CDR1 and CDR2 sequences are SGHTA and FQGNSA. This CDR3 has 15 amino acids. CDR3 residues: CASSSQGQGVYEQYF. The CDR3 region has the DNA TGTGCCAGCAGCTCACAGGGACAGGGGGTCTACGAGCAGTACTTC.

J is TRBJ1-5 and V is TRBV12-3 or TRBV12-4; the D gene is possibly TRBD1 (6 bases). This CDR3 is built from 15 residues. The ends were cut back, 6 bases at V and 4 bases at J, with 16 bases in the middle. Here the CDR3 DNA reads TGTGCCAGCAGCACCGGGACACTTCTTAATCAGCCCCAGCATTTT. Its translation is CASSTGTLLNQPQHF.

This clonotype has at least ten counts. The V gene is TRBV6-5, the J gene TRBJ2-7; perhaps TRBD2 as D (6 bases). Trimming removed 2 bases at V and 3 bases at J, with 17 bases between. The CDR3 has 16 residues. CDR1 is MNHEY and CDR2 is SVGAGI in the germline V gene. The CDR3 DNA is TGTGCCAGCAGTTACCGCGGAATTCAAGCGGGCTACGAGCAGTACTTC. It codes for CASSYRGIQAGYEQYF.

The chain has TRBV12-3 or TRBV12-4 and TRBJ2-7; D possibly uses TRBD1 or TRBD2 (6 bases each). This CDR3 spans 16 amino acids. The V and J ends lost 1 base and 0 bases respectively, with 13 bases between them. DNA for the CDR3: TGTGCCAGCAGTTTAGTTCGGGGGCGAATCTCCTACGAGCAGTACTTC. Translating it yields CASSLVRGRISYEQYF.

This clonotype was counted many times. The chain recombines TRBV7-2 with TRBJ2-1; TRBD2 matches at 8 bases. Trimming cost V 4 bases and J 4 bases; bases outside gene matches: 6. The CDR3 is 15 amino acids. Per the germline V gene, CDR1 is SGHTA and CDR2 is FQGNSA. CDR3 in amino acids: CASSSFAGGYNEQFF. CDR3 bases: TGTGCCAGCAGCTCCTTTGCGGGGGGTTACAATGAGCAGTTCTTC.

This clonotype occurred many times. The rearrangement uses TRBV6-2 or TRBV6-3 and TRBJ2-7; 8 bases line up with TRBD1. Losses at the gene ends were 4 bases for V and 2 bases for J; bases not matched to a gene: 4. CDR1 and CDR2 (germline): MNHEY, SVGEGT. CDR3 size: 14 residues. Here the CDR3 reads CASSFGTGTYEQYF. The CDR3 bases are TGTGCCAGCAGTTTCGGGACAGGAACCTACGAGCAGTACTTC.

This clonotype was counted at least ten times. The J gene is TRBJ2-1, the V gene TRBV12-3 or TRBV12-4; TRBD2 matches 13 bases. The CDR3 runs to 15 residues. V gave up 4 bases and J gave up 8 bases; unmatched junction bases: 5. The CDR3 nucleotides are TGTGCCAGCAGTTCAACTAGCGGGGGGGCGTATGAGCAGTTCTTC. Its translation is CASSSTSGGAYEQFF.

V and J are TRBV10-3 and TRBJ2-4, with TRBD1 matching over 10 bases. With the DNA end fitting TRBJ2-7 better, the J assignment may be wrong. Germline V gene data show CDR1 as ENHRY and CDR2 as SYGVKD. The CDR3 consists of 15 residues. The CDR3 spells CAISPRDRGFYEQYF. CDR3 DNA sequence: TGTGCCATCAGTCCCAGGGACAGGGGTTTCTACGAGCAGTACTTC.

Ten or more counts support this clonotype. The chain employs TRBV6-2 or TRBV6-3 and TRBJ2-5, with no clear D. This CDR3 is 12 amino acids long. Trimming cost V 4 bases and J 1 base, with 4 bases left between them. CDR1 and CDR2 (germline): MNHEY, SVGEGT. The DNA of the CDR3 is TGTGCCAGCAGTTTCGTCCAAGAGACCCAGTACTTC. This codes for CASSFVQETQYF.